This TCR beta chain is from a study of shared clonotypes between healthy human individuals. Profiled with immunoSEQ multiplex PCR; TCRdb holds only in-frame clones, not every one. The sample contains hundreds of thousands of clones, around two thirds of which appear only once. Trimming removed 0 bases at V and 6 bases at J, with 10 bases between. Looked up from germline, CDR1 is SGHRS and CDR2 is YFSETQ. The CDR3 is 14 residues long. Findings and limits, study-wide: On the whole, naive subsets had larger estimated richness than memory subsets had.

With regard to this clone: Antigen unknown.

The TCR sequence derives from a woman in her thirties in good health. What was sequenced was memory CD4+ T cells sorted from blood. Regarding subset: CD45RA-negative fraction. The chain uses TRBV5-1 and TRBJ2-1; D might be TRBD2 (5 bases). CDR3 in DNA: TGCGCCAGCAGCTTGGCCCCCCTAGCCAATGAGCAGTTCTTC. Its protein is CASSLAPLANEQFF.